Reported below is one TCR beta chain. Data came from immunoSEQ multiplex PCR; TCRdb stores just in-frame clones and leaves some out. The sample carries tens of thousands of clones, roughly nine tenths recorded once. The data were taken from a study of siplizumab effects on memory and regulatory T cells. The CDR3 loop spans 14 amino acids. V dropped 3 bases and J dropped 7; count of bases not matched to a gene: 3. Germline V gene lookup returns CDR1 SGHTA and CDR2 FQGTGA. The sequenced sample consisted of CD8+ T cells sorted from blood. This receptor was taken from a human donor in good health. V usage is TRBV7-3 and J usage is TRBJ1-5, with 10 bases fitting TRBD1. In DNA form, the CDR3 reads TGTGCCAGCAGCTTGGGGACAGGGGACCAGCCCCAGCATTTT. The encoded protein is CASSLGTGDQPQHF.